These T cell receptor beta chains were read from a single sample in a study of spatial heterogeneity in lung cancer. TCRdb reprocessed the 5' RACE reads with MiXCR, giving one entry per CDR3 protein. The sample includes around 5,000 distinct CDR3 sequences, about 7.1% of them seen just once. Specimen: lung tumor tissue, collected at surgery. The receptors stem from a male donor with early-stage non-small cell lung cancer. CDR3s include the opening cysteine and the closing phenylalanine or tryptophan. D genes are given only for firm matches. Only part of the rows carry a size: once, few, many, or a class if the clone is expanded.

>TRBV7-2|-|TRBJ2-3|-
TGTGCCAGCAGCTTAGTTAGGCGCCACACCGGGGATACGCAGTATTTT
CASSLVRRHTGDTQYF
>TRBV6-5|-|TRBJ2-3|-
TGTGCCAGCAGTTACTCCCGGACAGAAGCTGGTACGCAGTATTTT
CASSYSRTEAGTQYF
>TRBV7-2|-|TRBJ2-5|many
TGTGCCAGCAGATTTGTGGGGGCTGGTGAGACCCAGTACTTC
CASRFVGAGETQYF
>TRBV12-3/TRBV12-4|-|TRBJ2-3|once
TGTGCCAGCGACGGGCCAGGGGGCACAGATACGCAGTATTTT
CASDGPGGTDTQYF
>TRBV20-1|-|TRBJ1-1|many
TGCAGTGCTAGCTTTCGGTGGACTGAAGCTTTCTTT
CSASFRWTEAFF
>TRBV20-1|TRBD1|TRBJ1-4|many
TGCAGTGCTAGAGGAGGGACAGGGGCTGAAAAACTGTTTTTT
CSARGGTGAEKLFF
>TRBV29-1|-|TRBJ2-1|many
TGCAGCGTTGGAGATAACAATGAGCAGTTCTTC
CSVGDNNEQFF
>TRBV5-5|TRBD1|TRBJ2-2|large
TGTGCCAGCAAAACAGGGGGGAACACCGGGGAGCTGTTTTTT
CASKTGGNTGELFF
>TRBV10-3|-|TRBJ1-5|medium-sized
TGTGCCATCAAATCGGTCGGGGAGAATCAGCCCCAGCATTTT
CAIKSVGENQPQHF
>TRBV20-1|TRBD1|TRBJ1-6|medium-sized
TGCAGTGCTAGTGCAGGGACAGGGTATAATTCACCCCTCCACTTT
CSASAGTGYNSPLHF
>TRBV19|-|TRBJ1-1|many
TGTGCCACCAGGTTAACTCCCGGCGGAGCTTTCTTT
CATRLTPGGAFF
>TRBV9|TRBD1|TRBJ2-5|many
TGTGCCAGCAGCGTAGACCCCGAGACAGGGACCAAGAGGACCCAGTACTTC
CASSVDPETGTKRTQYF
>TRBV19|TRBD1|TRBJ1-6|-
TGTGCCAGCCAGACAGGGCAGGATTCACCCCTCCACTTT
CASQTGQDSPLHF
>TRBV10-1|-|TRBJ2-3|medium-sized
TGCGCCAGCAGTGATTCACGTACGCAGTATTTT
CASSDSRTQYF
>TRBV4-3|TRBD2|TRBJ2-7|medium-sized
TGCGCCAGCAGCCAAGCGCCGGGACTAGCGGAGTACGAGCAGTACTTC
CASSQAPGLAEYEQYF